This record covers a single TCR beta chain. Its target is unknown. These data come from a study of response to subunit inactivated influenza vaccine. Study-level results: With each seasonal influenza vaccination, the authors suggested, few new T cells are recruited.

Via MiXCR, TCRdb re-called the RT-PCR reads, giving one row per CDR3 protein. The sample yields 710,000 or so distinct CDR3 sequences, approximately 15% seen once. The CDR3 runs to 14 residues. J was trimmed by 4 bases and V by 5 bases; bases with no gene match: 7. In germline, CDR1 is SGHTA, CDR2 FQGTGA. V usage is TRBV7-3 and J usage is TRBJ2-5; TRBD1 agrees at 7 bases. Sequencing was performed on PBMCs from blood, taken about 13 days after vaccination. This TCR was recovered from a man aged 45-60 years who received an inactivated influenza vaccine. CDR3 region: CASSPDRVAETQYF. The DNA of the CDR3 is TGTGCCAGCAGCCCTGACAGGGTAGCAGAGACCCAGTACTTC.